A selection of T cell receptor beta chains follows, all from one sample in a study of T cell changes during pregnancy in multiple sclerosis. Clones were sequenced by immunoSEQ multiplex PCR, and TCRdb holds only the in-frame ones, with some missing. The table lists more than 25,000 clones, about 90% of them singletons. Sequences were derived from peripheral blood, sampled in the first trimester of pregnancy. The receptors stem from a female donor in good health, enrolled as a control in a pregnancy study. CDR3s include the opening cysteine and the closing phenylalanine or tryptophan. Fields, in order: J gene, D gene, clone size, V gene, CDR3 DNA, CDR3 protein. The D gene is left open where the match is weak. Size tells how often a clone was seen (once, few, many) or the class of an expanded clone, and some rows leave it out.

>TRBJ2-3|TRBD1|NA|TRBV9
TGTGCCAGCAGCGGGCAACTGGCCGATAGGGGGCTGGGTGATACGCAGTATTTT
CASSGQLADRGLGDTQYF
>TRBJ1-1|TRBD1|NA|TRBV5-1
TGCGCCAGCAGCGTGACAGGGGCTCTCCTCGCGACCACTGAAGCTTTCTTT
CASSVTGALLATTEAFF
>TRBJ2-7|TRBD2|NA|TRBV6-5
TGTGCCAGCAGTCGGACTAGCGGCTCCTACGAGCAGTACTTC
CASSRTSGSYEQYF
>TRBJ1-4|NA|NA|TRBV27
TGTGCCAGCAGTTCCAGCGAACAACTGTTTTTT
CASSSSEQLFF
>TRBJ2-2|NA|NA|TRBV19
TGTGCCAGTAGTATAGGTAGCCGGACCGGGGAGCTGTTTTTT
CASSIGSRTGELFF
>TRBJ2-2|TRBD2|NA|TRBV5-4
TGTGCCAGCAGGTCGGGGGGGAACACCGGGGAGCTGTTTTTT
CASRSGGNTGELFF
>TRBJ2-7|TRBD1|NA|TRBV11-3
TGTGCCAGCAGCCTAAGTCCGGGACAGGGGGCTTACGAGCAGTACTTC
CASSLSPGQGAYEQYF
>TRBJ1-1|NA|NA|TRBV7-2
TGTGCCAGCAGCTTAGCGAACATGAACACTGAAGCTTTCTTT
CASSLANMNTEAFF
>TRBJ2-2|NA|once|TRBV21-1
TGTGCCAGCAGCAAACTGGTCCAGCGGGAGACCGGGGAGCTGTTTTTT
CASSKLVQRETGELFF
>TRBJ2-3|NA|NA|TRBV6-4
TGTGCCAGCAGTGACGGGGCTAGTAGCACAGATACGCAGTATTTT
CASSDGASSTDTQYF